Each of the 7 T cell receptor beta chains below was sequenced from the same sample in a study of early T cells in non-severe SARS-CoV-2 infection. TCRdb used MiXCR to reprocess the 5' RACE reads, holding one entry per CDR3 protein. The table has 30,000 to 35,000 distinct CDR3 sequences, about 4.6% seen once. The sequenced material came from whole blood. The receptors shown here come from an adult who was a healthcare worker with PCR-confirmed SARS-CoV-2 infection or an uninfected control (not recorded which).

This sequence joins TRBV6-6 and TRBJ2-5; D call uncertain. CDR1 is MNHNY, CDR2 SVGAGI, per germline (reference sequence). The V gene lost 2 bases and the J gene lost 5 bases, with 6 bases spanning the gap. The CDR3 has 12 residues. This chain's CDR3 is CASSYVLETQYF. CDR3 coding DNA: TGTGCCAGCAGTTACGTTCTGGAGACCCAGTACTTC.

In its sample, this clonotype was seen many times. The J gene is TRBJ2-6, the V gene TRBV19, with TRBD1 matching 7 bases. V lost 5 bases to trimming and J lost 0 bases; unmatched junction nucleotides: 4. Germline V CDR1 and CDR2: LNHDA, SQIVND (reference sequence). This CDR3 contains 16 residues. The CDR3, as DNA: TGTGCCAGTAGTGTCGACAGGGCCTCTGGGGCCAACGTCCTGACTTTC. Residues: CASSVDRASGANVLTF.

This clonotype was seen many times. The chain combines TRBV30 with TRBJ1-6; possible D gene TRBD1, 6 bases. Germline V gene sequence: CDR1 GTSNPN, CDR2 SVGIG (reference sequence). This CDR3 region has 14 residues. Trimming took 8 bases from V and 8 from J, leaving 19 bases between them. The CDR3: CAAMGGTEYSPLHF. As DNA, the CDR3 is TGTGCCGCGATGGGGGGCACTGAGTATTCACCCCTCCACTTT.

This clonotype has a count of ten or more. V usage is TRBV7-6 and J usage is TRBJ2-5, with D tentatively TRBD2 (5 bases). The CDR3 spans 13 residues. V was trimmed by 3 bases and J by 5 bases, leaving 10 bases between them. Germline CDR1 reads SGHVS; CDR2 reads FNYEAQ. The CDR3 spells CASSLSPGETQYF. Written as DNA, the CDR3 is TGTGCCAGCAGCTTGTCACCGGGGGAGACCCAGTACTTC.

This clonotype was counted between two and nine times. This chain joins TRBV28 and TRBJ2-1; D might be TRBD1 or TRBD2, each matching 5 bases. Trimming shortened V by 3 bases and J by 4 bases, and 19 bases separated the two germline ends. The CDR3 spans 17 residues. The germline V gene encodes CDR1 MDHEN and CDR2 SYDVKM. The CDR3 region has the DNA TGTGCCAGCAGTTTCCCTCTTAGTGGGGGTTTATACAATGAGCAGTTCTTC. Encoded protein: CASSFPLSGGLYNEQFF.

The rearrangement joins TRBV18 to TRBJ2-7; D tentatively fits TRBD1 or TRBD2 (5 bases each). The V end was cut by 2 bases, the J end by 0 bases, with 8 bases between. The CDR3 extends over 14 amino acids. Germline V gene data show CDR1 as KGHSH and CDR2 as LQKENI. This CDR3 reads CASSPGTLSYEQYF. The CDR3, as DNA: TGTGCCAGCTCACCAGGGACCCTCTCCTACGAGCAGTACTTC.

V and J are TRBV4-2 and TRBJ1-4; D ambiguous. Trimming left V 0 bases short and J 6 bases short, with 5 bases between. This CDR3 spans 13 amino acids. CDR1 LGHNA and CDR2 YNFKEQ come from the germline V gene. The CDR3 loop reads CASSQEGYEKLFF. DNA for the CDR3: TGTGCCAGCAGCCAAGAGGGGTATGAAAAACTGTTTTTT.